This TCR beta chain was captured in a study of blood T cells in healthy people across ages. Donors ranged from roughly 6 to 100 years old and were healthy Caucasians in Russia. CDR1 and CDR2 (germline): DFQATT, SNEGSKA (reference sequence). The CDR3 contains 15 residues. Primers used in a second PCR of roughly 6 to 12 cycles were a sample-barcoded 5' primer and a J-beta primer mix. Each cDNA molecule carried a tag from a template-switch adaptor that contained 12 random nucleotides. Using its own MiXCR run on the 5' RACE reads, TCRdb lists one record per CDR3 protein. Counted here are hundreds of thousands of distinct CDR3 sequences, 20% to 25% occurring once; the ten biggest clones make up 22%.

Sample: blood. This clonotype was obtained from a man in his sixties or seventies in good health. The V gene is TRBV20-1, the J gene TRBJ2-7; TRBD2 matches at 11 bases. TRBJ2-1 explains the end of the DNA better; the J call may be wrong. The CDR3 DNA reads TGCAGTGCTAGTCCGGGACTAGCGGTTTACAATGAGCAGTTCTTC. Encoded protein: CSASPGLAVYNEQFF.